Sequencing of this T cell receptor (beta chain) was carried out in a study of blood T cell repertoires in COVID-19. Study-wide context: Sites across the United States, Italy and Spain contributed samples from acute and convalescent COVID-19.

Per the germline V gene, CDR1 is LGHDT and CDR2 is YNNKEL (reference sequence). The CDR3 covers 18 residues. V trimming: 1 base; J trimming: 4 bases; junction bases outside the gene matches: 8. Methods used by the authors: Nucleated cell number was recorded as an estimate derived from reference gene primer amplification. Sequenced by immunoSEQ multiplex PCR; TCRdb stores in-frame clones only, minus some. V, J and clone size are those of that table, while D and trimming were read from the DNA. The table records a few hundred thousand clones, over 60% of them present only once. This chain uses TRBV3-1 (or the pseudogene TRBV3-2) with TRBJ2-5, with 14 positions matching TRBD2. This TCR was sampled from a woman in her 70s with acute or convalescent COVID-19. Material for sequencing was peripheral blood. The CDR3 loop is CASSQGRLAGGLSETQYF. The CDR3, as DNA: TGTGCCAGCAGCCAAGGACGACTAGCGGGGGGGCTTTCAGAGACCCAGTACTTC.